This TCR beta chain was sequenced during a study of shared clonotypes between healthy human individuals. Concerning this clone itself: Its specificity is not known.

Study-level findings and limits: Naive CD4 clonotypes overlapped across several donors at roughly 4.5%. Lower generation probabilities were found for non-shared clonotypes than for those shared by all four donors.

TCRdb's copy holds only in-frame clones and misses some; the assay was immunoSEQ multiplex PCR. The sample carries roughly 2,000,000 clones, approximately 94% recorded once. Positively selected for CCR7, the CD45RO-negative cells used as naive CD8 cells excluded terminally differentiated effector memory CD45RA+ cells. Looked up from germline, CDR1 is SGHVS and CDR2 is FNYEAQ. Trimming cost V 4 bases and J 7 bases; bases outside gene matches: 3. The CDR3 covers 14 residues. This TCR was sampled from a man younger than 30 in good health. The sample was naive CD8+ T cells sorted from blood. This rearrangement joins TRBV7-6 to TRBJ1-6, with 8 nucleotides matching TRBD1. DNA of the CDR3: TGTGCCAGCAGCTCTAGACAGGGGAATTCACCCCTCCACTTT. It translates to CASSSRQGNSPLHF.